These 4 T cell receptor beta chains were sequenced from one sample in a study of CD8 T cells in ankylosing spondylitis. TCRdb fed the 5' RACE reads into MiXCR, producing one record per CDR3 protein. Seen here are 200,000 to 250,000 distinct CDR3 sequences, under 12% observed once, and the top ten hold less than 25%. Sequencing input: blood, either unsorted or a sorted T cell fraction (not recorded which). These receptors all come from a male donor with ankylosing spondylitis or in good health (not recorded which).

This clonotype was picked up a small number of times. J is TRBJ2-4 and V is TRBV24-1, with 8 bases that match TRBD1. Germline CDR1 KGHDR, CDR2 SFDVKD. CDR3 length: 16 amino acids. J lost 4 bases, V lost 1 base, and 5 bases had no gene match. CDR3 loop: CATSDFGRTGKNIQYF. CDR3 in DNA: TGTGCCACCAGTGATTTTGGGCGGACAGGGAAAAACATTCAGTACTTC.

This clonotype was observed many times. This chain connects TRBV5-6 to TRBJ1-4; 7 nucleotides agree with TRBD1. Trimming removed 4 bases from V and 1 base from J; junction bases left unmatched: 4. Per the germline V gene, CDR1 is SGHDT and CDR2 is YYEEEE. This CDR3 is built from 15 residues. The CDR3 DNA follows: TGTGCCAGCAGCGGGCGGGACAGAACTAATGAAAAACTGTTTTTT. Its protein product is CASSGRDRTNEKLFF.

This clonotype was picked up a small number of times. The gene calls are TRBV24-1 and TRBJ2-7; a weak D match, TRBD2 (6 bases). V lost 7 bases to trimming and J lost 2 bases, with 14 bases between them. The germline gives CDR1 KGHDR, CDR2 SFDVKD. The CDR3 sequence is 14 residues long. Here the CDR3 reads CATSGGTVPYEQYF. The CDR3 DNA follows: TGTGCCACCAGCGGGGGAACGGTCCCCTACGAGCAGTACTTC.

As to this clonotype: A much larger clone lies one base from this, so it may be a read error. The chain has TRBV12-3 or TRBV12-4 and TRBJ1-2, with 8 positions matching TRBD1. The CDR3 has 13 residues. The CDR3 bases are TGTGCCAGCAGTCGCCAGGGGGCGATTGGCGACACCTTC. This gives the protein CASSRQGAIGDTF.